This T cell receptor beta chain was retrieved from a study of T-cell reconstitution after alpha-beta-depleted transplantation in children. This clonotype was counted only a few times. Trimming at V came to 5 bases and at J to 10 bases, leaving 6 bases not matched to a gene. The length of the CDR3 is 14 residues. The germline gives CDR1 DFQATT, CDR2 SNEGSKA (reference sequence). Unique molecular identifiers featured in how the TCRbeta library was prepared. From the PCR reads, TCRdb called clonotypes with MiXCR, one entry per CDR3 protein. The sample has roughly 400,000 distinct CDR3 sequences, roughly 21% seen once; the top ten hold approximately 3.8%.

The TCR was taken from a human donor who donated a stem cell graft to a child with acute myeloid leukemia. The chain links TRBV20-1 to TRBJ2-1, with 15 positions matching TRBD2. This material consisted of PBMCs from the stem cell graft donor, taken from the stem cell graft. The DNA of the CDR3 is TGCAGTGCTCGGACTAGCGGGAGGGCCTGGGAGCAGTTCTTC. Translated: CSARTSGRAWEQFF.